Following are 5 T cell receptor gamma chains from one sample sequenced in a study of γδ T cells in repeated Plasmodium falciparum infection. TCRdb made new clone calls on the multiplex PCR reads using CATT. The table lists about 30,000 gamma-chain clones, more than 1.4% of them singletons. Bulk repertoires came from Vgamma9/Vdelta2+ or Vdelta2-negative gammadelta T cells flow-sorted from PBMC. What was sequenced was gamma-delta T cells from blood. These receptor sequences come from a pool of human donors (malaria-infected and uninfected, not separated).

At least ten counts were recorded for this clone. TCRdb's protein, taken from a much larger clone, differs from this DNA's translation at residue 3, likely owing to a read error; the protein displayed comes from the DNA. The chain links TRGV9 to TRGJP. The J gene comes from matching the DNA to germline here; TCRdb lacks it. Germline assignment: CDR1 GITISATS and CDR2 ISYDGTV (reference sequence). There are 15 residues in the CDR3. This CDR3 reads CAMWDGELGKKIKVF. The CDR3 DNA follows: TGTGCCATGTGGGATGGGGAGTTGGGCAAAAAAATCAAGGTATTT.

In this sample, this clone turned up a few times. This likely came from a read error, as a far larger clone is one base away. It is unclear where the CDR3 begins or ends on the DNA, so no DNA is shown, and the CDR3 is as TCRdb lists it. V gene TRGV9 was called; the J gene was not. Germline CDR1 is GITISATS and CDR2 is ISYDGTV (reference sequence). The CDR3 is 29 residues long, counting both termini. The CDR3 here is CALWVIIRNSLAVEQHLLSQVSIGRIQHF.

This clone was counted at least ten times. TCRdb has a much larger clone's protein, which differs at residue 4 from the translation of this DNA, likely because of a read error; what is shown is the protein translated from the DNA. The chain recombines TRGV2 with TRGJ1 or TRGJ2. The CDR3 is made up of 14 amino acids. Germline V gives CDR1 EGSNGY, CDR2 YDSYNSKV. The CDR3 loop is CATRDGPGYYKKLF. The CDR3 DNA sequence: TGTGCCACCCGGGACGGGCCTGGTTATTATAAGAAACTCTTT.

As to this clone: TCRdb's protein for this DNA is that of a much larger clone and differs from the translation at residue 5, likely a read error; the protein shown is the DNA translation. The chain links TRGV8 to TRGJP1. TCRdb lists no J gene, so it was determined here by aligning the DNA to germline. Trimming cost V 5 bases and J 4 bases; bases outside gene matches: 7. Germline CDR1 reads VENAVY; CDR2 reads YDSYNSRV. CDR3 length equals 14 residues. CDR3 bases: TGTGCCACCTGGGGTATTGGCACTGGTTGGTTCAAGATATTT. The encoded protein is CATWGIGTGWFKIF.

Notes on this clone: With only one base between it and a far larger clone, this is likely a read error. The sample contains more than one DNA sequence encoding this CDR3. The CDR3 reads CALWERYKKLF. In DNA, the CDR3 is TGTGCCTTGTGGGAGAGGTATAAGAAGCTCTTT. The V gene reported is TRGV9; the J gene is uncalled. Per the germline V gene, CDR1 is GITISATS and CDR2 is ISYDGTV (reference sequence). The CDR3 loop spans 11 amino acids.